These 20 T cell receptor beta chains share one sample of origin, sequenced in a study of glioma-infiltrating T cells. Using RNA template, CDR3s of TCR alpha and beta were amplified with iRepertoire arm-PCR. TCRdb reprocessed the multiplex PCR reads with MiXCR, giving one entry per CDR3 protein. The table has more than 300,000 distinct CDR3 sequences, 41% seen once. Sequenced: glioma tissue, nonneoplastic brain tissue, or PBMCs (not recorded which). These receptors originate from a human donor with low-grade glioma or glioblastoma, undergoing nonglioma brain surgery, or in good health (not recorded which).

The chain combines TRBV12-3 or TRBV12-4 with TRBJ2-3; no clear D gene. CDR3 length equals 11 residues. V dropped 3 bases and J dropped 14 bases, with 12 bases sitting between them. CDR3 loop: CASSFGEFLYF. CDR3 in DNA: TGTGCCAGCAGTTTTGGAGAGTTCCTGTATTTT.

There are many counts of this clonotype. The J gene is TRBJ1-3, the V gene TRBV6-1; D remains ambiguous. This CDR3 is built from 14 residues. CDR1 and CDR2 (germline): MNHNS, SASEGT. V was trimmed by 7 bases and J by 4 bases, leaving 14 bases between them. CDR3 sequence (DNA): TGTGCCAGCAACCCGCGGCAAGGAGGAAACACCATATATTTT. It specifies CASNPRQGGNTIYF.

This chain links TRBV4-1 with TRBJ2-5; TRBD1 might be the D (5 bases). The CDR3 consists of 15 residues. CDR1 and CDR2 (germline): MGHRA, YSYEKL. The V end was cut by 1 base, the J end by 0 bases, with 9 bases between. This CDR3 is CASSQVQGNQETQYF. The DNA of the CDR3 is TGCGCCAGCAGCCAAGTTCAGGGAAACCAAGAGACCCAGTACTTC.

This rearrangement joins TRBV11-2 to TRBJ2-3; D is perhaps TRBD2 (5 bases). The germline V and J ends were trimmed by 5 bases and 4 bases, with 19 bases remaining between them. CDR1 is SGHAT, CDR2 FQNNGV, per germline. CDR3 length: 16 residues. The CDR3: CASSARGSGVADTQYF. The CDR3 region has the DNA TGTGCCAGCAGCGCCAGAGGGTCCGGGGTAGCAGATACGCAGTATTTT. The full variable domain, completed using reference TRBV11-2 and TRBJ2-3, is EAGVAQSPRYKIIEKRQSVAFWCNPISGHATLYWYQQILGQGPKLLIQFQNNGVVDDSQLPKDRFSAERLKGVDSTLKIQPAKLEDSAVYLCASSARGSGVADTQYFGPGTRLTVL.

This chain connects TRBV10-3 to TRBJ2-1, with 9 bases that match TRBD1. The ends lost 8 bases at V and 7 bases at J; junction bases unmatched: 15. This CDR3 is built from 16 residues. The germline V gene encodes CDR1 ENHRY and CDR2 SYGVKD. CDR3 sequence reads: CAILSPGTGRRNEQFF. DNA for the CDR3: TGTGCCATCTTGTCTCCAGGGACAGGGAGGAGGAATGAGCAGTTCTTC.

In regard to this clonotype: One junction end does not reproduce the germline sequence, and a read error may be involved. This rearrangement joins TRBV5-4 to TRBJ1-3; D might be TRBD1 (6 bases). The CDR3 consists of 15 residues. CDR1 and CDR2 (germline): SGHNT, YYREEE (reference sequence). CDR3: CASSLDSFSGNTIYF. CDR3 sequence (DNA): TGTGCCAGCAGTTTGGACAGCTTCTCTGGAAACACCATATATTTT. The full variable domain, completed using reference TRBV5-4 and TRBJ1-3, is ETGVTQSPTHLIKTRGQQVTLRCSSQSGHNTVSWYQQALGQGPQFIFQYYREEENGRGNFPPRFSGLQFPNYSSELNVNALELDDSALYLCASSLDSFSGNTIYFGEGSWLTVV.

Note on this clonotype: With a much larger clone just one base away, this may be a read error. CDR3 amino acids: CASSTGSSEKLFF. CDR3 coding DNA: TGTGCCAGCAGTACAGGGTCTAGTGAAAAACTGTTTTTT. The chain combines TRBV25-1 with TRBJ1-4, with a tentative D call TRBD1 (6 bases). CDR1 and CDR2 (germline): MGHDK, SYGVNS. The CDR3 loop spans 13 amino acids. The germline V and J ends were trimmed by 5 bases and 7 bases, with 11 bases remaining between them.

V is TRBV29-1 and J is TRBJ2-7; perhaps D is TRBD1 or TRBD2 (5 bases each). V was clipped by 4 bases and J by 2 bases, with 15 bases between them. The CDR3 has 14 amino acids. Germline V CDR1 and CDR2: SQVTM, ANQGSEA. CDR3 bases: TGCAGCGTTGGGGACCCCGGGGCAACCTACGAGCAGTACTTC. Its protein is CSVGDPGATYEQYF.

The sample holds one count of this clonotype. V gene TRBV20-1 combines with J gene TRBJ1-2; 9 positions match TRBD1. This CDR3 has 13 residues. Germline CDR1 reads DFQATT; CDR2 reads SNEGSKA (reference sequence). With V trimmed by 7 bases and J by 7 bases, 10 bases remained unmatched. This chain's CDR3 is CSGSQGADCGYTF. CDR3 nucleotides: TGCAGTGGCTCACAGGGGGCAGACTGTGGCTACACCTTC.

This chain joins TRBV7-2 and TRBJ1-1; D not certain. CDR1 SGHTA and CDR2 FQGNSA come from the germline V gene. This CDR3 has 12 amino acids. V was cut by 1 base and J by 7 bases, with 7 bases left in between. The CDR3 loop reads CASSLVAGEAFF. Written as DNA, the CDR3 is TGTGCCAGCAGCTTAGTCGCGGGTGAAGCTTTCTTT.

This chain joins TRBV15 and TRBJ2-1; weak D call: TRBD1 (5 bases). Germline CDR1 LNHNV, CDR2 YYDKDF (reference sequence). With 1 base removed from V and 6 bases from J, the gap between germline ends came to 16 bases. This CDR3 region has 16 residues. This CDR3 is CATSRVNWQGINEQFF. CDR3 DNA: TGTGCCACCAGCAGAGTTAATTGGCAGGGAATCAATGAGCAGTTCTTC. The full variable domain, rest sourced from reference TRBV15 and TRBJ2-1, is DAMVIQNPRYQVTQFGKPVTLSCSQTLNHNVMYWYQQKSSQAPKLLFHYYDKDFNNEADTPDNFQSRRPNTSFCFLDIRSPGLGDTAMYLCATSRVNWQGINEQFFGPGTRLTVL.

Comment on this clonotype: A much larger clone is a single base away; this may be a read error. The chain is built from TRBV28 and TRBJ1-1; D might be TRBD1 (5 bases). This CDR3 is 15 amino acids long. Germline CDR1 MDHEN, CDR2 SYDVKM. In nucleotides, the CDR3 is TGTGCCAGCAGTTCCCCCGGGACGATGAACACTAAAGCTTTCTTT. Translated, it gives CASSSPGTMNTKAFF.

A note on this clonotype: An end of the junction does not agree with germline; a read error may underlie this. The chain links TRBV15 to TRBJ1-1; TRBD1 matches at 7 bases. The CDR3 is 17 amino acids. Germline V gives CDR1 LNHNV, CDR2 YYDKDF (reference sequence). In DNA form, the CDR3 reads TGTGCCCCCAGCAGGGGGGGCCAGGTGACCCGAGGCACTGAAGCTTTCTTT. Encoded protein: CAPSRGGQVTRGTEAFF.

This clonotype was picked up many times. V gene TRBV28 combines with J gene TRBJ2-7, with a weak D call TRBD1 (6 bases). V was pared by 2 bases and J by 2 bases, with 10 bases between. Per the germline V gene, CDR1 is MDHEN and CDR2 is SYDVKM. The CDR3 runs 14 residues. CDR3 amino acids: CASSLAPGAYEQYF. The CDR3 coding sequence is TGTGCCAGCAGTTTAGCGCCAGGGGCCTACGAGCAGTACTTC.

A word on this clonotype: One base away lies a much larger clone, so this may be a sequencing read error. The chain couples TRBV6-6 to TRBJ2-1; D is tentatively TRBD1 or TRBD2 (5 bases each). CDR1 and CDR2 from the germline V gene are MNHNY and SVGAGI (reference sequence). This CDR3 spans 14 amino acids. The CDR3 is CASIDTGEGNEQLF. The CDR3 coding sequence is TGTGCCAGCATAGACACGGGCGAGGGGAATGAGCAGCTCTTC.

The chain carries TRBV10-3 and TRBJ1-1; D is uncertain. Germline-derived CDR1 and CDR2 are ENHRY and SYGVKD. Trimming took 10 bases from V and 0 from J, leaving 12 bases between them. The CDR3 contains 13 residues. The CDR3 loop reads CATRRDMNTEAFF. CDR3 DNA sequence: TGTGCCACCCGCCGCGATATGAACACTGAAGCTTTCTTT.

Points on this clonotype: A much bigger clone sits one base away, suggesting this may be a read error. The J gene is TRBJ2-1, the V gene TRBV6-1; TRBD2 matches at 7 bases. The germline V gene has CDR1 MNHNS and CDR2 SASEGT. The CDR3 runs to 13 residues. V was clipped by 10 bases and J by 4 bases; unmatched bases: 7. The CDR3 DNA sequence: TGTGCCACGGCCGGGGGGTGGTACAATGAGCAGTTCTTC. It yields the protein CATAGGWYNEQFF.

The chain recombines TRBV28 with TRBJ2-3; no clear D gene. This CDR3 is 16 amino acids long. Germline CDR1 is MDHEN and CDR2 is SYDVKM. The germline V and J ends were trimmed by 3 bases and 7 bases, with 20 bases remaining between them. The CDR3 region has the DNA TGTGCCAGCAGTTTCGGCGTGCGGACCTTGATAAATACGCAGTATTTT. Protein: CASSFGVRTLINTQYF.

The table lists this clonotype with many counts. The chain has TRBV7-2 and TRBJ2-7; TRBD2 aligns across 8 bases. The CDR3 runs to 15 residues. The germline gives CDR1 SGHTA, CDR2 FQGNSA. V was pared by 1 base and J by 2 bases, with 4 bases of the junction left unmatched. For the CDR3, the DNA is TGTGCCAGCAGCTTAGACGGGAGGGCCACCTACGAGCAGTACTTC. This gives the protein CASSLDGRATYEQYF.

This clonotype came up many times. The chain employs TRBV20-1 and TRBJ1-3, with a possible D match to TRBD1 (5 bases). The length of the CDR3 is 13 residues. The ends were cut back, 0 bases at V and 4 bases at J, with 7 bases in the middle. Germline CDR1 DFQATT, CDR2 SNEGSKA (reference sequence). The CDR3 nucleotides read TGCAGTGCTAGAGAGGACATAGGAAACACCATATATTTT. Translating it yields CSAREDIGNTIYF.